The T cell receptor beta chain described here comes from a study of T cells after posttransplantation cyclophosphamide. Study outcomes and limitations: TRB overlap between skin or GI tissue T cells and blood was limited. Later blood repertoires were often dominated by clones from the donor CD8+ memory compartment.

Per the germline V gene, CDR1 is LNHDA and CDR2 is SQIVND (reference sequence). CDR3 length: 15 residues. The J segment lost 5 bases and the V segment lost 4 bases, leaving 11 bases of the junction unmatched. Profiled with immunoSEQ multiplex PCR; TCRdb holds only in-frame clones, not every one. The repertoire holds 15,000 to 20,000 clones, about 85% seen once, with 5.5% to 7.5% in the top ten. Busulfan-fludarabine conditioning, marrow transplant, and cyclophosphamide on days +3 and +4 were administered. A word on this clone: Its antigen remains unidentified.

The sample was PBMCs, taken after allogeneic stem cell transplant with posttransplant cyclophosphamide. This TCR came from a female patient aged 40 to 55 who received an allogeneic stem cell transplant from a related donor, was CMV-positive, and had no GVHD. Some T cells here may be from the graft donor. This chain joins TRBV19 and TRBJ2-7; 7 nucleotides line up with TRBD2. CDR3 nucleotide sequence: TGTGCCAGTAGTAACTTCCAGGGAGGGTCCGACGAGCAGTACTTC. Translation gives CASSNFQGGSDEQYF. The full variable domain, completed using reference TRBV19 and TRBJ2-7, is DGGITQSPKYLFRKEGQNVTLSCEQNLNHDAMYWYRQDPGQGLRLIYYSQIVNDFQKGDIAEGYSVSREKKESFPLTVTSAQKNPTAFYLCASSNFQGGSDEQYFGPGTRLTVT.